Listed below are T cell receptor beta chains from one sample, sequenced in a study of memory B cells and T cells in multiple sclerosis. No antigen has been assigned to these receptors. Assay used: immunoSEQ multiplex PCR; TCRdb lists only in-frame clones, some missing. This table holds roughly 30,000 clones, more than 70% found once. The sample taken for sequencing was PBMCs from blood kept in culture. Every receptor here comes from a human donor with multiple sclerosis. The CDR3 runs from the conserved cysteine through the conserved F or W. D genes are given only for firm matches. Clone size is stated in some rows and not others, as once, few, many or a class when expanded.

v_call: TRBV4-1; j_call: TRBJ1-4; d_call: -; clone_size: few; cdr3_nt: TGCGCCAGCAGCCCAGAGAGAACAGGGCGGGGAGAAAAACTGTTTTTT; cdr3_aa: CASSPERTGRGEKLFF
v_call: TRBV2; j_call: TRBJ2-5; d_call: -; clone_size: -; cdr3_nt: TGTGCCAGCAGTGAGGGGGAGACCCAGTACTTC; cdr3_aa: CASSEGETQYF
v_call: TRBV28; j_call: TRBJ2-1; d_call: -; clone_size: -; cdr3_nt: TGTGCCAGCAGTTTATTGCTGGGGGGGCTCAATGAGCAGTTCTTC; cdr3_aa: CASSLLLGGLNEQFF
v_call: TRBV5-1; j_call: TRBJ2-3; d_call: TRBD2; clone_size: -; cdr3_nt: TGCGCCAGCAGCTTGCGGGGGGTATTAGGAGATACGCAGTATTTT; cdr3_aa: CASSLRGVLGDTQYF
v_call: TRBV2; j_call: TRBJ1-1; d_call: -; clone_size: -; cdr3_nt: TGTGCCAGCACCCACGAGAGAGAAATGAACACTGAAGCTTTCTTT; cdr3_aa: CASTHEREMNTEAFF
v_call: TRBV5-6; j_call: TRBJ1-5; d_call: -; clone_size: -; cdr3_nt: TGTGCCAGCAGCCCCTATAATCAGCCCCAGCATTTT; cdr3_aa: CASSPYNQPQHF
v_call: TRBV18; j_call: TRBJ2-7; d_call: -; clone_size: -; cdr3_nt: TGTGCCAGCTCACCCCCCGAGGGCAGGGACCACTCCTACGAGCAGTACTTC; cdr3_aa: CASSPPEGRDHSYEQYF
v_call: TRBV9; j_call: TRBJ2-1; d_call: -; clone_size: -; cdr3_nt: TGTGCCAGCAGCGTAGACCCGGCCCGGGGACAATCCTACAATGAGCAGTTCTTC; cdr3_aa: CASSVDPARGQSYNEQFF
v_call: TRBV27; j_call: TRBJ1-5; d_call: -; clone_size: -; cdr3_nt: TGTGCCAGCAGTACACGCATCGGGACACCAAAAAATAGCAATCAGCCCCAGCATTTT; cdr3_aa: CASSTRIGTPKNSNQPQHF
v_call: TRBV15; j_call: TRBJ1-4; d_call: -; clone_size: -; cdr3_nt: TGTGCCACCAGCAGAGATAAGGCTCGAACACTCAAAGCAACTAATGAAAAACTGTTTTTT; cdr3_aa: CATSRDKARTLKATNEKLFF
v_call: TRBV7-9; j_call: TRBJ1-5; d_call: TRBD1; clone_size: -; cdr3_nt: TGTGCCAGCAGCCTTAGTGGGGGACAGCTCGATCAGCCCCAGCATTTT; cdr3_aa: CASSLSGGQLDQPQHF
v_call: TRBV6-1; j_call: TRBJ1-1; d_call: TRBD1; clone_size: -; cdr3_nt: TGTGCCAGCAGTGGACAGGGTCTCGCCGTGAACACTGAAGCTTTCTTT; cdr3_aa: CASSGQGLAVNTEAFF
v_call: TRBV15; j_call: TRBJ1-1; d_call: -; clone_size: -; cdr3_nt: TGTGCCACAGCGCCTAGGACAGACACTGAAGCTTTCTTT; cdr3_aa: CATAPRTDTEAFF
v_call: TRBV2; j_call: TRBJ2-1; d_call: -; clone_size: -; cdr3_nt: TGTGCCATTTCCGCCCAGAGCCGGCCCGAGCAGTTCTTC; cdr3_aa: CAISAQSRPEQFF
v_call: TRBV19; j_call: TRBJ2-7; d_call: TRBD1; clone_size: -; cdr3_nt: TGTGCCAGTAGTGGCCATATCCCGGGACAGGCTCCCGAGCAGTACTTC; cdr3_aa: CASSGHIPGQAPEQYF
v_call: TRBV2; j_call: TRBJ2-1; d_call: -; clone_size: -; cdr3_nt: TGTGCCAGCAGGGCGGGACAGAGCTCCTACAATGAGCAGTTCTTC; cdr3_aa: CASRAGQSSYNEQFF
v_call: TRBV6-1; j_call: TRBJ2-7; d_call: TRBD1; clone_size: -; cdr3_nt: TGTGCCAGCAGTGATAGACAGGGGGCGTATGAGCAGTACTTC; cdr3_aa: CASSDRQGAYEQYF
v_call: TRBV18; j_call: TRBJ1-2; d_call: TRBD1; clone_size: -; cdr3_nt: TGTGCCAGCTCAGCATTGACGGACAGGGGTTCAGCTAACTATGGCTACACCTTC; cdr3_aa: CASSALTDRGSANYGYTF
v_call: TRBV19; j_call: TRBJ2-7; d_call: TRBD2; clone_size: -; cdr3_nt: TGTGCCAGTAGTCCGCTAGCGGGATTAAGCTCCTACGAGCAGTACTTC; cdr3_aa: CASSPLAGLSSYEQYF
v_call: TRBV6-5; j_call: TRBJ2-7; d_call: -; clone_size: -; cdr3_nt: TGTGCCAGCAGTTATAACAGGGAAGGCGAGCAGTACTTC; cdr3_aa: CASSYNREGEQYF
v_call: TRBV7-3; j_call: TRBJ2-5; d_call: -; clone_size: -; cdr3_nt: TGTGCCAGCAGCTTAACTGGGGGCAGTGAAGAGACCCAGTACTTC; cdr3_aa: CASSLTGGSEETQYF
v_call: TRBV4-2; j_call: TRBJ2-3; d_call: TRBD2; clone_size: -; cdr3_nt: TGTGCCAGCAGCCAAGGGTTGATCGGGACTAGCATGTCGGATACGCAGTATTTT; cdr3_aa: CASSQGLIGTSMSDTQYF
v_call: TRBV7-2; j_call: TRBJ1-5; d_call: -; clone_size: -; cdr3_nt: TGTGCCAGCAGCCCAAGGGTAGGGTTGGTCAATCAGCCCCAACATTTT; cdr3_aa: CASSPRVGLVNQPQHF
v_call: TRBV7-3; j_call: TRBJ1-3; d_call: -; clone_size: -; cdr3_nt: TGTGCCAGCAGCTTGACCGGGACAACGGGAAACACCATATATTTT; cdr3_aa: CASSLTGTTGNTIYF
v_call: TRBV28; j_call: TRBJ1-1; d_call: -; clone_size: -; cdr3_nt: TGTGCCAGCAGGCTTACAGGCGAGGCTTTCTTT; cdr3_aa: CASRLTGEAFF
v_call: TRBV29-1; j_call: TRBJ2-7; d_call: -; clone_size: -; cdr3_nt: TGCAGCGCTGCGGACGGATACTACGAGCAGTACTTC; cdr3_aa: CSAADGYYEQYF
v_call: TRBV5-4; j_call: TRBJ1-3; d_call: -; clone_size: -; cdr3_nt: TGTGCCAGCAGCACGGACTGGGCTCCCAACACCATATATTTT; cdr3_aa: CASSTDWAPNTIYF
v_call: TRBV6-1; j_call: TRBJ2-7; d_call: TRBD1; clone_size: -; cdr3_nt: TGTGCCAGCAGGGGGACAGGGGGCGCCTACGAGCAGTACTTC; cdr3_aa: CASRGTGGAYEQYF
v_call: TRBV7-3; j_call: TRBJ2-2; d_call: -; clone_size: -; cdr3_nt: TGTGCCAGCAGCTTACAGGGGTCCGCGAACACCGGGGAGCTGTTTTTT; cdr3_aa: CASSLQGSANTGELFF
v_call: TRBV19; j_call: TRBJ2-3; d_call: TRBD2; clone_size: -; cdr3_nt: TGTGCCAGTAGAGGATGGACTAGCGGCACAGATACGCAGTATTTT; cdr3_aa: CASRGWTSGTDTQYF
v_call: TRBV30; j_call: TRBJ1-1; d_call: -; clone_size: -; cdr3_nt: TGTGCCTGGATGACGGTCGCAGGGAACACTGAAGCTTTCTTT; cdr3_aa: CAWMTVAGNTEAFF
v_call: TRBV19; j_call: TRBJ2-1; d_call: -; clone_size: few; cdr3_nt: TGTGCCAGTAGTAAGCGGGACAGTAATGAGCAGTTCTTC; cdr3_aa: CASSKRDSNEQFF
v_call: TRBV7-2; j_call: TRBJ2-7; d_call: -; clone_size: -; cdr3_nt: TGTGCCAGCAGCTTAGTCCCCTTAGTAGGGTACGAGCAGTACTTC; cdr3_aa: CASSLVPLVGYEQYF
v_call: TRBV6-6; j_call: TRBJ1-2; d_call: TRBD1; clone_size: -; cdr3_nt: TGTGCCAGCAGTCAACCGGGACAGACCTCTGGCTACACCTTC; cdr3_aa: CASSQPGQTSGYTF
v_call: TRBV7-8; j_call: TRBJ2-1; d_call: -; clone_size: -; cdr3_nt: TGTGCCAGCAGCCCCGAGGGGCGGAGGGTCTACAATGAGCAGTTCTTC; cdr3_aa: CASSPEGRRVYNEQFF
v_call: TRBV6-1; j_call: TRBJ1-1; d_call: -; clone_size: -; cdr3_nt: TGTGCCAGCAGAACTACCCGATCGAACACTGAAGCTTTCTTT; cdr3_aa: CASRTTRSNTEAFF
v_call: TRBV7-9; j_call: TRBJ1-5; d_call: -; clone_size: -; cdr3_nt: TGTGCCAGCAGCACAATGACGAATCAGCCCCAGCATTTT; cdr3_aa: CASSTMTNQPQHF
v_call: TRBV7-3; j_call: TRBJ2-3; d_call: -; clone_size: few; cdr3_nt: TGTGCCAGCAGCTTAGGAGCGGGCACAGATACGCAGTATTTT; cdr3_aa: CASSLGAGTDTQYF
v_call: TRBV6-1; j_call: TRBJ1-1; d_call: -; clone_size: -; cdr3_nt: TGTGCCAGCAGGGGTTTCCACTTGAACACTGAAGCTTTCTTT; cdr3_aa: CASRGFHLNTEAFF
v_call: TRBV25-1; j_call: TRBJ2-7; d_call: -; clone_size: -; cdr3_nt: TGTGCCAGCAGTTGGGGCTACGAGCAGTACTTC; cdr3_aa: CASSWGYEQYF
v_call: TRBV4-1; j_call: TRBJ2-7; d_call: -; clone_size: -; cdr3_nt: TGCGCCAGCAGCCAAGGACACGGGAGTTCCCTCTCCTACGAGCAGTACTTC; cdr3_aa: CASSQGHGSSLSYEQYF
v_call: TRBV28; j_call: TRBJ1-5; d_call: -; clone_size: -; cdr3_nt: TGTGCCAGCAGGACTACAGAAAATCAGCCCCAGCATTTT; cdr3_aa: CASRTTENQPQHF
v_call: TRBV19; j_call: TRBJ1-6; d_call: TRBD1; clone_size: -; cdr3_nt: TGTGCCAGTAGTTTCCAGGGACAGGGTTTGTCACCCCTCCACTTT; cdr3_aa: CASSFQGQGLSPLHF
v_call: TRBV30; j_call: TRBJ2-5; d_call: TRBD2; clone_size: -; cdr3_nt: TGTGCCTGGAGTGTACTAGCGGGAGTAGAGACCCAGTACTTC; cdr3_aa: CAWSVLAGVETQYF
v_call: TRBV11-3; j_call: TRBJ2-1; d_call: -; clone_size: -; cdr3_nt: TGTGCCAGCAGCTTAGATCGAGCTAATGAGCAGTTCTTC; cdr3_aa: CASSLDRANEQFF
v_call: TRBV7-3; j_call: TRBJ2-7; d_call: -; clone_size: -; cdr3_nt: TGTGCCAGCAGCTTAAGCCCGGACAGCCACGAGCAGTACTTC; cdr3_aa: CASSLSPDSHEQYF
v_call: TRBV5-1; j_call: TRBJ2-2; d_call: TRBD2; clone_size: -; cdr3_nt: TGCGCCAGCAGCCCCCACGGGCGCGGGGGATACACCGGGGAGCTGTTTTTT; cdr3_aa: CASSPHGRGGYTGELFF
v_call: TRBV5-1; j_call: TRBJ1-1; d_call: TRBD1; clone_size: -; cdr3_nt: TGCGCCAGCAGCCCGACAGGGGTCACTGAAGCTTTCTTT; cdr3_aa: CASSPTGVTEAFF
v_call: TRBV27; j_call: TRBJ2-3; d_call: -; clone_size: -; cdr3_nt: TGTGCCAGCAGTTCCCGCGGGCGGTTCACTAGCACAGATACGCAGTATTTT; cdr3_aa: CASSSRGRFTSTDTQYF
v_call: TRBV14; j_call: TRBJ2-2; d_call: -; clone_size: -; cdr3_nt: TGTGCCAGCAGCCAAGGAGCCGGGGAGCTGTTTTTT; cdr3_aa: CASSQGAGELFF
v_call: TRBV2; j_call: TRBJ1-5; d_call: TRBD1; clone_size: -; cdr3_nt: TGTGCCAGCAGTGCGTTGCCACCGACAGGGGATAGGCGCAATCAGCCCCAGCATTTT; cdr3_aa: CASSALPPTGDRRNQPQHF
v_call: TRBV11-2; j_call: TRBJ2-2; d_call: TRBD1; clone_size: -; cdr3_nt: TGTGCCAGCAGCGTGGGACAGGGCCCATGGACCGGGGAGCTGTTTTTT; cdr3_aa: CASSVGQGPWTGELFF
v_call: TRBV4-1; j_call: TRBJ1-2; d_call: -; clone_size: -; cdr3_nt: TGCGCCAGCAGCCAAGATCCTGGGGGCGGCTATGGCTACACCTTC; cdr3_aa: CASSQDPGGGYGYTF
v_call: TRBV19; j_call: TRBJ2-5; d_call: TRBD2; clone_size: once; cdr3_nt: TGTGCCAGTAGTTCAACTAGCGTCGCGGAGACCCAGTACTTC; cdr3_aa: CASSSTSVAETQYF
v_call: TRBV18; j_call: TRBJ2-3; d_call: TRBD2; clone_size: -; cdr3_nt: TGTGCCAGCTCACCTACGGCGGGAGGGAGGACAGATACGCAGTATTTT; cdr3_aa: CASSPTAGGRTDTQYF
v_call: TRBV18; j_call: TRBJ1-5; d_call: -; clone_size: -; cdr3_nt: TGTGCCAGCTCACCAGCGGGGGGCTTGAGCAATCAGCCCCAGCATTTT; cdr3_aa: CASSPAGGLSNQPQHF
v_call: TRBV5-1; j_call: TRBJ2-3; d_call: -; clone_size: -; cdr3_nt: TGCGCCAGCAGCAGTATACAGGGCTATGGAACAGATACGCAGTATTTT; cdr3_aa: CASSSIQGYGTDTQYF
v_call: TRBV6-1; j_call: TRBJ2-5; d_call: -; clone_size: -; cdr3_nt: TGTGCCAGCAGTGATTTAGGGGGGCAAGAGACCCAGTACTTC; cdr3_aa: CASSDLGGQETQYF
v_call: TRBV6-5; j_call: TRBJ1-4; d_call: -; clone_size: -; cdr3_nt: TGTGCCAGCAGTTACTCCGGGGGGCGCGATAAACTGTTTTTT; cdr3_aa: CASSYSGGRDKLFF